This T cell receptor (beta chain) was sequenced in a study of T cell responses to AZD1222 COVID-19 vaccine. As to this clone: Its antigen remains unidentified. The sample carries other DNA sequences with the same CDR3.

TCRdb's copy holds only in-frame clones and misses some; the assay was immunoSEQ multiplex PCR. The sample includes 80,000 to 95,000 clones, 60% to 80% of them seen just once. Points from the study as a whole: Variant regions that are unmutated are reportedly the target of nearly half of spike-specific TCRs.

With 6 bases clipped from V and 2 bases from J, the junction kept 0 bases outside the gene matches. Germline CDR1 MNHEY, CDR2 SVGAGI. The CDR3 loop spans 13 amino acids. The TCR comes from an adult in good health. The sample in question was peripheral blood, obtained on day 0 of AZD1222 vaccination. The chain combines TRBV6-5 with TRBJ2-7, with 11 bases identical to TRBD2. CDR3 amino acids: CASRTSGTYEQYF. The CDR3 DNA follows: TGTGCCAGCAGGACTAGCGGGACCTACGAGCAGTACTTC.